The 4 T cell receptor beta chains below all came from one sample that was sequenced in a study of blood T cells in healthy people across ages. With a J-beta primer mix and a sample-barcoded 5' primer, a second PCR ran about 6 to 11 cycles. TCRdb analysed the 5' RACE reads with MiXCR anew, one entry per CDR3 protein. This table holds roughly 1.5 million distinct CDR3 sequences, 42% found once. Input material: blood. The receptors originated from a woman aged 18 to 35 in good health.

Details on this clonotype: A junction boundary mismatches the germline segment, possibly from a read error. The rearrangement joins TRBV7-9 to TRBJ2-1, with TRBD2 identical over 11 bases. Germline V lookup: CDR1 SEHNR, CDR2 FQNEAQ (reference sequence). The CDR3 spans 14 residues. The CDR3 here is CANSFSGGAREQFF. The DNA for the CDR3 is TGTGCCAACAGCTTTAGCGGGGGGGCGCGTGAGCAGTTCTTC.

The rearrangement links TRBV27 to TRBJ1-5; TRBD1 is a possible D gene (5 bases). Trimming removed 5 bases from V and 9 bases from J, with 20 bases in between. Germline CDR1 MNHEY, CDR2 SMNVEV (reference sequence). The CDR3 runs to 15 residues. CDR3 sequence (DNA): TGTGCCAGCAGTCCCGACGGAGGGGACCATCGGCCCCAGCATTTT. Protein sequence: CASSPDGGDHRPQHF.

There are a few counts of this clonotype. The DNA of the CDR3 is TGCGCCAGCAGCCAAGATTCCTGGAGCGGCTATGGCTACACCTTC. This encodes CASSQDSWSGYGYTF. V gene TRBV4-3 combines with J gene TRBJ1-2; no clear D. CDR1 and CDR2 (germline): LGHNA, YSLEER. This CDR3 has 15 residues. V was pared by 0 bases and J by 4 bases, with 12 bases between.

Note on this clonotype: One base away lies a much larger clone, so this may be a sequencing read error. CDR3: CSVEEDYGYTF. CDR3 sequence (DNA): TGCAGCGTTGAGGAGGACTATGGCTACACCTTC. The chain carries TRBV29-1 and TRBJ1-2; D gene ambiguous. The germline V gene encodes CDR1 SQVTM and CDR2 ANQGSEA. There are 11 residues in the CDR3. Deletions cut 3 bases from V and 3 bases from J, with 5 bases between.